This TCR beta chain was captured in a study of CD8 T cells in Susac syndrome (dated by TCRdb to about 2019). Study-wide context: The study used repertoire sequencing to test whether antigen drove CD8+ T cell activation and differentiation in Susac syndrome. Overall study results and their limits: The number of individuals in the TCR sequencing and HLA analysis was acknowledged as relatively small.

Details on this clonotype: There is no known antigen for this receptor. Base qualities are not recorded, but no much larger clone differs from it by a single base.

RNA was extracted with the RNeasy kit and about 0.5 to 1 ug was reverse transcribed using random hexamers. The immunoSEQ multiplex PCR assay, covering 54 Vbeta and 13 Jbeta segments, was used to amplify TCR beta CDR3 regions. PCR amplification bias was corrected by using a synthetic template baseline for primer optimization and computational correction. On the study's bioinformatics: Reads were assigned to V, D and J genes according to IMGT and analyzed in immunoSEQ Analyzer, with only productive sequences retained. Clonality was calculated as one minus the Shannon entropy normalized by log2 of the number of productive unique sequences. For each patient and control, public and private clones were evaluated within the 100 most prevalent clones. Clones were defined as Susac-specific if absent from the healthy and MS cohorts, from more than 900 published viral clones and from other ImmuneACCESS disease sequences. Starting from the raw public reads, TCRdb applied fastp trimming at Q25, assembled clones with MiXCR and retained in-frame beta chains. Entries are consolidated by CDR3 protein sequence, retaining the most common genes and DNA. The V and J calls follow TCRdb's processing rather than the paper's. The sample table holds some 190,000 distinct CDR3 sequences, of which around 95% were seen once. 0.1% of the sample rests with the top ten.

Peripheral blood CD8+ and CD4+ T cells from healthy donors, Susac syndrome patients and multiple sclerosis patients were profiled using high-throughput TCR beta sequencing. Healthy donors were included as age- and sex-matched controls. CD8+ TEMRA cells were enriched by FACS, while bulk CD8+ and CD4+ T cells were purified by magnetic negative isolation. Blood was collected in EDTA tubes and processed within 24 hours, with PBMCs isolated through density gradient centrifugation. PBMCs intended for TCR sequencing were frozen in liquid nitrogen and were later thawed in a 37 degrees C water bath. Purity of sorted or isolated CD4+, CD8+ and CD8+ TEMRA cells was at least 90%. The germline V gene encodes CDR1 MNHEY and CDR2 SMNVEV (reference sequence). The CDR3 has 14 amino acids, counting the end cysteine and phenylalanine. Just CDR3 DNA is preserved here, 42 bases in frame from base 1. The trim is 5 bases for V and 3 bases for J, with a gap of 11 bases between the germline ends.

The rearranged chain carries TRBV27 and TRBJ2-1; TRBD2 is perhaps the D gene, given 6 matching bases. The receptor was isolated from a human donor in good health. Input material: CD4+ T cells from PBMCs. The bases read TGTGCCAGCAGTCTCGGGACTTTCTACAATGAGCAGTTCTTC. It translates to CASSLGTFYNEQFF.